The 18 T cell receptor beta chains given below trace back to one sample, sequenced in a study of cytotoxic CD8 clonotypes in ibrutinib-treated CLL (dated by TCRdb to the early 2020s). According to the study, the label for this sample's time point signals: progressive disease on ibrutinib. Libraries were prepared through the immunoSEQ multiplex PCR assay. This immuneACCESS table, as held by TCRdb, lists in-frame sequences with V and J called but not all clones. Of the missing ones, under half trace to an unresolved V gene in checked studies; the others have no known cause. For this sample there are approximately 70,000 clones; more than 75% appear just once. The ten top clones hold roughly 8% of the sample. The specimen comprised PBMCs, sampled at disease progression, from a patient treated with ibrutinib. These receptors came from a human donor with chronic lymphocytic leukemia.

The CDR3 here is CASSFGQGGQPQHF. CDR3 nucleotides: TGCGCCAGCAGCTTCGGACAGGGCGGTCAGCCCCAGCATTTT. The V and J genes are TRBV5-1 and TRBJ1-5, with 8 bases aligning to TRBD1. The CDR3 is 14 amino acids. Germline loops: CDR1 SGHRS, CDR2 YFSETQ. J was trimmed by 6 bases and V by 2 bases; bases with no gene match: 4.

This chain connects TRBV5-1 to TRBJ2-3, with 8 bases identical to TRBD1. V gave up 7 bases and J gave up 1 base; unmatched junction bases: 8. The germline V gene encodes CDR1 SGHRS and CDR2 YFSETQ. The CDR3 is 15 residues long. The CDR3 coding sequence is TGCGCCAGCTCCGACAGGGGAATACGCACAGATACGCAGTATTTT. As protein: CASSDRGIRTDTQYF.

The chain is built from TRBV9 and TRBJ2-1, with TRBD2 as a possible D gene (5 bases). The CDR3 covers 14 residues. Germline assignment: CDR1 SGDLS and CDR2 YYNGEE. V was trimmed by 3 bases and J by 8 bases, leaving 15 bases between them. CDR3 residues: CASSGPWGVHEQFF. CDR3 in DNA: TGTGCCAGCAGCGGCCCCTGGGGAGTCCATGAGCAGTTCTTC.

The rearrangement uses TRBV10-3 and TRBJ2-5; no clear D. V lost 0 bases to trimming and J lost 3 bases, with 5 bases between them. Germline lookup yields CDR1 ENHRY and CDR2 SYGVKD. There are 13 residues in the CDR3. CDR3 region: CAISESVEETQYF. CDR3 nucleotides: TGTGCCATCAGTGAGTCAGTTGAAGAGACCCAGTACTTC.

V gene TRBV5-1 combines with J gene TRBJ2-3, with D possibly being TRBD2 (6 bases). Germline V lookup: CDR1 SGHRS, CDR2 YFSETQ. The V and J ends lost 0 bases and 6 bases respectively, with 11 bases between them. The CDR3 runs to 14 residues. The CDR3 sequence: CASSLGDLTDTQYF. CDR3 nucleotide sequence: TGCGCCAGCAGCTTGGGGGACTTAACGGATACGCAGTATTTT.

V gene TRBV7-3 combines with J gene TRBJ1-1, with 7 positions matching TRBD1. Germline-derived CDR1 and CDR2 are SGHTA and FQGTGA. After removal of 0 bases from V and 6 bases from J, the junction contained 4 bases not matched to a gene. The CDR3 is made up of 14 amino acids. This CDR3 is CASSLTRGRAEAFF. The CDR3 nucleotides read TGTGCCAGCAGCTTAACGAGGGGGCGCGCTGAAGCTTTCTTT.

This sequence joins TRBV9 and TRBJ2-3; 10 bases align to TRBD2. The J segment lost 0 bases and the V segment lost 0 bases, leaving 4 bases of the junction unmatched. The V gene's germline CDR1 is SGDLS and CDR2 YYNGEE. The CDR3 is 17 residues long. The CDR3 here is CASSVGVAGGSTDTQYF. The CDR3 bases are TGTGCCAGCAGCGTAGGGGTAGCGGGAGGCAGCACAGATACGCAGTATTTT.

V gene TRBV7-8 combines with J gene TRBJ2-7; no firm D call. Germline-derived CDR1 and CDR2 are SGHVS and FQNEAQ. With 1 base removed from V and 2 bases from J, the gap between germline ends came to 12 bases. The CDR3 runs 15 residues. The CDR3 nucleotides read TGTGCCAGCAGCTTAGTGGTCGACCCCCCCTACGAGCAGTACTTC. Its translation is CASSLVVDPPYEQYF.

V usage is TRBV15 and J usage is TRBJ1-2; D remains unclear. Per the germline V gene, CDR1 is LNHNV and CDR2 is YYDKDF (reference sequence). This CDR3 spans 13 amino acids. V was pared by 0 bases and J by 5 bases, with 7 bases between. CDR3 region: CATSRDLTYGYTF. The CDR3 DNA sequence: TGTGCCACCAGCAGAGATCTGACTTATGGCTACACCTTC.

This clone showed up just a few times. The V gene is TRBV19, the J gene TRBJ2-1; weak D call: TRBD1 (5 bases). The V end lost 8 bases, the J end lost 5 bases, and 10 bases lay between the germline ends. The CDR3 is 12 residues long. Germline V lookup: CDR1 LNHDA, CDR2 SQIVND (reference sequence). Written as DNA, the CDR3 is TGTGCCAGTGACCAGGGAAACAATGAGCAGTTCTTC. As protein: CASDQGNNEQFF.

The chain uses TRBV30 and TRBJ1-1; D remains unclear. Per the germline V gene, CDR1 is GTSNPN and CDR2 is SVGIG (reference sequence). V was clipped by 4 bases and J by 5 bases, with 11 bases between them. This CDR3 is built from 12 residues. Here the CDR3 reads CAWTRVGTEAFF. CDR3 DNA sequence: TGTGCCTGGACCCGGGTAGGAACTGAAGCTTTCTTT.

The chain employs TRBV5-1 and TRBJ2-1; the D gene is possibly TRBD2 (5 bases). The CDR3 totals 12 residues. Germline CDR1 is SGHRS and CDR2 is YFSETQ. The V and J ends lost 4 bases and 7 bases respectively, with 9 bases between them. CDR3 protein: CASSPWRNEQFF. DNA of the CDR3: TGCGCCAGCAGCCCCTGGAGGAATGAGCAGTTCTTC. Looking up the rest from reference TRBV5-1 and TRBJ2-1 gives the full variable domain: KAGVTQTPRYLIKTRGQQVTLSCSPISGHRSVSWYQQTPGQGLQFLFEYFSETQRNKGNFPGRFSGRQFSNSRSEMNVSTLELGDSALYLCASSPWRNEQFFGPGTRLTVL.

This rearrangement joins TRBV5-1 to TRBJ1-2; D is possibly TRBD1 (5 bases). Trimming took off 1 base at V and 5 bases at J, with 9 bases between the two ends. The CDR3 is 13 residues long. The germline V gene has CDR1 SGHRS and CDR2 YFSETQ. This CDR3 reads CASSLTTAYGYTF. The CDR3 DNA reads as TGCGCCAGCAGCTTGACGACAGCTTATGGCTACACCTTC.

This rearrangement joins TRBV10-3 to TRBJ2-7, with D perhaps matching TRBD1 (6 bases). The CDR3 is 15 amino acids. Trimming removed 6 bases from V and 2 bases from J, with 17 bases in between. Germline V gene lookup returns CDR1 ENHRY and CDR2 SYGVKD. The CDR3 sequence: CAIRLSGTRPYEQYF. The CDR3 DNA is TGTGCCATCAGACTTTCCGGGACACGACCCTACGAGCAGTACTTC.

The rearrangement uses TRBV29-1 and TRBJ1-2, with 8 bases that match TRBD1. Germline loops: CDR1 SQVTM, CDR2 ANQGSEA. The CDR3 length is 16 residues. The V segment lost 0 bases and the J segment 9 bases; nucleotides outside the gene matches: 15. CDR3 DNA sequence: TGCAGCGTTGAAGATCTTATAGGACAGGGATTTAACAGCTACACCTTC. It translates to CSVEDLIGQGFNSYTF.

This chain links TRBV19 with TRBJ2-2; 7 bases match TRBD2. In germline, CDR1 is LNHDA, CDR2 SQIVND (reference sequence). CDR3 size: 16 residues. Trimming removed 5 bases from V and 2 bases from J; junction bases left unmatched: 8. CDR3 loop: CASSLTAGVNTGELFF. The CDR3 nucleotides are TGTGCCAGTAGTCTCACCGCGGGAGTTAACACCGGGGAGCTGTTTTTT.

This chain links TRBV7-9 with TRBJ2-7; D unresolved. This CDR3 is 14 amino acids long. V was shortened by 2 bases and J by 0 bases, with 8 bases between the two germline ends. Germline CDR1 and CDR2: SEHNR and FQNEAQ (reference sequence). The CDR3 DNA sequence: TGTGCCAGCAGCTTACAGGAGAGCTCCTACGAGCAGTACTTC. Its translation: CASSLQESSYEQYF.

The gene calls are TRBV18 and TRBJ1-5; a weak D match, TRBD1 (5 bases). V was trimmed by 6 bases and J by 8 bases, leaving 14 bases between them. Looked up from germline, CDR1 is KGHSH and CDR2 is LQKENI. This CDR3 has 13 residues. CDR3 loop: CASSPTALEPQHF. For the CDR3, the DNA is TGTGCCAGCTCCCCGACAGCTTTAGAGCCCCAGCATTTT.